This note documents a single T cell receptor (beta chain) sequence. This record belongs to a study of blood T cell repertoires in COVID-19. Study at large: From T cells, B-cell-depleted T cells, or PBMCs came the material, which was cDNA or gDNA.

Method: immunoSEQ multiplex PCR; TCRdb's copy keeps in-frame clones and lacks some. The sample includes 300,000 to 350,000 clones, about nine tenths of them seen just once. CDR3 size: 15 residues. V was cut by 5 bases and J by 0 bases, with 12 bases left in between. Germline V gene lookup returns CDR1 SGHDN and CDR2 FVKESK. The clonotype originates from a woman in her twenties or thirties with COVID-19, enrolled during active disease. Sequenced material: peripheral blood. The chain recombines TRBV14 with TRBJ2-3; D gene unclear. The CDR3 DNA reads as TGTGCCAGCAGCTTACAGTTGGCTAGCACAGATACGCAGTATTTT. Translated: CASSLQLASTDTQYF.